This is a list of T cell receptor beta chains from one sample in a study of Ad26.COV2.S vaccination and SARS-CoV-2 variants. Only in-frame clones appear in the TCRdb table, and some are missing; sequencing was by immunoSEQ multiplex PCR. This sample has 380,000 or so clones, with 75% to 90% found just once. This material consisted of peripheral blood, taken in a trial of Ad26.COV2.S vaccine versus placebo. The receptors derive from a person between 18 and 60 years old who received the Ad26.COV2.S COVID-19 vaccine or a placebo. CDR3s include the opening cysteine and the closing phenylalanine or tryptophan. The D gene is left open where the match is weak. Size is omitted from some rows. Given values are once, few, many or a class for expanded clones.

d_gene: NA; j_gene: TRBJ2-7; abundance: NA; v_gene: TRBV29-1; CDR3nt: TGCAGCGTTGAAGTGGGGCAGACCTACGAGCAGTACTTC; CDR3aa: CSVEVGQTYEQYF
d_gene: NA; j_gene: TRBJ2-5; abundance: NA; v_gene: TRBV19; CDR3nt: TGTGCCAGTAGTGGGTTGTCCCAGTGGGAGACCCAGTACTTC; CDR3aa: CASSGLSQWETQYF
d_gene: NA; j_gene: TRBJ2-3; abundance: NA; v_gene: TRBV5-1; CDR3nt: TGCGCCAGCAGGGAAGGGACACGCAGCACAGATACGCAGTATTTT; CDR3aa: CASREGTRSTDTQYF
d_gene: TRBD2; j_gene: TRBJ2-1; abundance: NA; v_gene: TRBV11-2; CDR3nt: TGTGCCAGCAGCTTAGGACGCAGCGGGGAGTACAATGAGCAGTTCTTC; CDR3aa: CASSLGRSGEYNEQFF
d_gene: TRBD1; j_gene: TRBJ1-6; abundance: NA; v_gene: TRBV9; CDR3nt: TGTGCCAGCAGCGTGGCAGGGGGTTATAATTCACCCCTCCACTTT; CDR3aa: CASSVAGGYNSPLHF
d_gene: TRBD2; j_gene: TRBJ2-3; abundance: once; v_gene: TRBV9; CDR3nt: TGTGCCAGCAGCGCCCGGGGGACTAGCGGACGCACAGATACGCAGTATTTT; CDR3aa: CASSARGTSGRTDTQYF
d_gene: TRBD1; j_gene: TRBJ2-5; abundance: NA; v_gene: TRBV6-1; CDR3nt: TGTGCCAGCAGTGAGGGGACAGGGGGCTCGGAGACCCAGTACTTC; CDR3aa: CASSEGTGGSETQYF
d_gene: NA; j_gene: TRBJ1-1; abundance: NA; v_gene: TRBV19; CDR3nt: TGTGCCAGTAGTATGGACGGACCCAACACTGAAGCTTTCTTT; CDR3aa: CASSMDGPNTEAFF
d_gene: NA; j_gene: TRBJ2-3; abundance: NA; v_gene: TRBV24-1; CDR3nt: TGTGCCACCAGTGATTCACTCAGCCGGTGGGGCACAGATACGCAGTATTTT; CDR3aa: CATSDSLSRWGTDTQYF
d_gene: TRBD1; j_gene: TRBJ2-1; abundance: NA; v_gene: TRBV28; CDR3nt: TGTGCCAGCAGTTCACCCGGGACAGGGTACAATGAGCAGTTCTTC; CDR3aa: CASSSPGTGYNEQFF
d_gene: TRBD2; j_gene: TRBJ2-1; abundance: NA; v_gene: TRBV30; CDR3nt: TGTGCCTGGAGTGTACTGCGGGAGGGCCTCGTGGGAGAGCAGTTCTTC; CDR3aa: CAWSVLREGLVGEQFF
d_gene: TRBD1; j_gene: TRBJ2-3; abundance: NA; v_gene: TRBV13; CDR3nt: TGTGCCAGCAGCTCGGACAGGGGATGGACAGATACGCAGTATTTT; CDR3aa: CASSSDRGWTDTQYF
d_gene: TRBD1; j_gene: TRBJ1-6; abundance: NA; v_gene: TRBV9; CDR3nt: TGTGCCAGCAGCTCACCACGGACAGGGGGGAGCTCCTATAATTCACCCCTCCACTTT; CDR3aa: CASSSPRTGGSSYNSPLHF
d_gene: TRBD2; j_gene: TRBJ2-7; abundance: NA; v_gene: TRBV19; CDR3nt: TGTGCCAGTAGTACCCTCGGGAGGAGATACGAGCAGTACTTC; CDR3aa: CASSTLGRRYEQYF
d_gene: TRBD2; j_gene: TRBJ2-3; abundance: NA; v_gene: TRBV3-1/TRBV3-2; CDR3nt: TGTGCCAGCAGCCAAGAGTGGGGCGGGAGGGCCGCGACAGATACGCAGTATTTT; CDR3aa: CASSQEWGGRAATDTQYF
d_gene: TRBD1; j_gene: TRBJ1-1; abundance: NA; v_gene: TRBV6-6; CDR3nt: TGTGCCAGCAGTCCCAAACTCCCGGGACAGGGGAACACTGAAGCTTTCTTT; CDR3aa: CASSPKLPGQGNTEAFF
d_gene: NA; j_gene: TRBJ1-2; abundance: few; v_gene: TRBV4-3; CDR3nt: TGCGCCAGCAGCCAAGATCCAGGGCGTAACTATGGCTACACCTTC; CDR3aa: CASSQDPGRNYGYTF
d_gene: TRBD2; j_gene: TRBJ2-2; abundance: NA; v_gene: TRBV4-3; CDR3nt: TGCGCCCGCAGCCAAGATTGGGCGGGAGGGGCCGGGGAGCTGTTTTTT; CDR3aa: CARSQDWAGGAGELFF
d_gene: TRBD1; j_gene: TRBJ1-2; abundance: NA; v_gene: TRBV27; CDR3nt: TGTGCCAGCAGCCGGGGACAGGGGTACGGCTACACCTTC; CDR3aa: CASSRGQGYGYTF
d_gene: NA; j_gene: TRBJ1-3; abundance: NA; v_gene: TRBV7-2; CDR3nt: TGTGCCAGCAGCTCCGGTCCAGGCCGCTCTGGAAACACCATATATTTT; CDR3aa: CASSSGPGRSGNTIYF
d_gene: TRBD2; j_gene: TRBJ2-2; abundance: NA; v_gene: TRBV5-7; CDR3nt: TGTGCCAGCAGCTTGGGGACTAGCGGGAGGTTTTCCGGGGAGCTGTTTTTT; CDR3aa: CASSLGTSGRFSGELFF
d_gene: NA; j_gene: TRBJ1-5; abundance: NA; v_gene: TRBV27; CDR3nt: TGTGCCAGCAGTCTTTCCGGGTCTAGCAATCAGCCCCAGCATTTT; CDR3aa: CASSLSGSSNQPQHF
d_gene: NA; j_gene: TRBJ2-1; abundance: NA; v_gene: TRBV2; CDR3nt: TGTGCCAGCAGGGTGGGAAGCTCCTACAATGAGCAGTTCTTC; CDR3aa: CASRVGSSYNEQFF
d_gene: NA; j_gene: TRBJ2-5; abundance: NA; v_gene: TRBV28; CDR3nt: TGTGCCAGCAGTTTAGCGACTGGGGAGCAAGAGACCCAGTACTTC; CDR3aa: CASSLATGEQETQYF
d_gene: TRBD2; j_gene: TRBJ2-7; abundance: few; v_gene: TRBV27; CDR3nt: TGTGCCAGCACCTCCCGGCTAGCGGGAGGCCCAGAGTACTTC; CDR3aa: CASTSRLAGGPEYF
d_gene: NA; j_gene: TRBJ2-2; abundance: NA; v_gene: TRBV5-4; CDR3nt: TGTGCCAGCAGCTTGAGTAGCGTCGGCCCCGGGGAGCTGTTTTTT; CDR3aa: CASSLSSVGPGELFF
d_gene: NA; j_gene: TRBJ1-1; abundance: NA; v_gene: TRBV3-1/TRBV3-2; CDR3nt: TGTGCCAGCAGCCGAAGGACAGCCAACACTGAAGCTTTCTTT; CDR3aa: CASSRRTANTEAFF
d_gene: TRBD1; j_gene: TRBJ2-3; abundance: NA; v_gene: TRBV7-2; CDR3nt: TGTGCCAGCAGCTCCGGACAGGGCACAGATACGCAGTATTTT; CDR3aa: CASSSGQGTDTQYF
d_gene: NA; j_gene: TRBJ2-7; abundance: NA; v_gene: TRBV3-1/TRBV3-2; CDR3nt: TGTGCCAGCAGCCAAGAACCCTACGAGCAGTACTTC; CDR3aa: CASSQEPYEQYF
d_gene: TRBD2; j_gene: TRBJ2-2; abundance: NA; v_gene: TRBV4-1; CDR3nt: TGCGCCAGCAGCCAAGTTCCGGGGGGGGACGGGGAGCTGTTTTTT; CDR3aa: CASSQVPGGDGELFF
d_gene: TRBD2; j_gene: TRBJ2-4; abundance: NA; v_gene: TRBV4-3; CDR3nt: TGCGCCAGCAGCCAAGATCGGGAGGGACACGGTTATAGGAACATTCAGTACTTC; CDR3aa: CASSQDREGHGYRNIQYF
d_gene: NA; j_gene: TRBJ2-1; abundance: NA; v_gene: TRBV19; CDR3nt: TGTGCCCTCGGGGTCAGGGAGAAGAAGGAGCAGTTCTTC; CDR3aa: CALGVREKKEQFF
d_gene: NA; j_gene: TRBJ1-5; abundance: NA; v_gene: TRBV12-2; CDR3nt: TGTGCAAGTCTCCTTAGACCAGGGCAGCGGAGGCGGCAGCCCCAGCATTTT; CDR3aa: CASLLRPGQRRRQPQHF
d_gene: TRBD1; j_gene: TRBJ2-5; abundance: NA; v_gene: TRBV10-1; CDR3nt: TGCGCCAGCAGTGAGGAGGGGGCGTGGGAGACCCAGTACTTC; CDR3aa: CASSEEGAWETQYF